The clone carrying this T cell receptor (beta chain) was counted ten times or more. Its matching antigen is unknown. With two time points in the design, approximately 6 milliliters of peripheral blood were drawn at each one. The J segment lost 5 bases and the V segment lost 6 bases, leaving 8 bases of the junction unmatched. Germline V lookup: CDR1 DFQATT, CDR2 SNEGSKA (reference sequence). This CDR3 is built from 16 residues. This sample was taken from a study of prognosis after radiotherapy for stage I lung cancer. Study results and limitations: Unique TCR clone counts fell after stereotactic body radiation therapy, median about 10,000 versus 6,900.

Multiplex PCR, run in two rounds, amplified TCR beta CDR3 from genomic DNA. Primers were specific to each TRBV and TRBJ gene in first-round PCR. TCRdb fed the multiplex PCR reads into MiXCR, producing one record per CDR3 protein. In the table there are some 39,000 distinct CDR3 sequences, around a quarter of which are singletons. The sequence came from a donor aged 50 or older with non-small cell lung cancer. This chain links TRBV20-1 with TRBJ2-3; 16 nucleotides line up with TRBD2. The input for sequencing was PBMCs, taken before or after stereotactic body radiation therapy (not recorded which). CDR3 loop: CSAGTSGGAVVDTQYF. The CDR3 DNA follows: TGCAGTGCCGGGACTAGCGGGGGGGCCGTGGTAGATACGCAGTATTTT.